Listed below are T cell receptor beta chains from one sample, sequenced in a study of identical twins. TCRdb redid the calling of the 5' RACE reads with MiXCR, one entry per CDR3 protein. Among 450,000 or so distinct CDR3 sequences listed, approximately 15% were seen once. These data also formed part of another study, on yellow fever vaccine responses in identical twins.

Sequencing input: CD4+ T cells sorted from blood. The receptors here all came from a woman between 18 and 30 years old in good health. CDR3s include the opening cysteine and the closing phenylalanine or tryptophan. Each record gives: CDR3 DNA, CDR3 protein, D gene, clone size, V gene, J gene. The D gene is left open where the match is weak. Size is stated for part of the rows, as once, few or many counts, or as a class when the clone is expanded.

CDR3 DNA: TGTGCCAGCAGCTTGGGGGGGACTAGCCCCTCCTACGAGCAGTACTTC
CDR3 protein: CASSLGGTSPSYEQYF
D gene: TRBD2
clone size: NA
V gene: TRBV7-2
J gene: TRBJ2-7

CDR3 DNA: TGTGCCAGCAGACTAAGCGGGGGAGTTTACAATGAGCAGTTCTTC
CDR3 protein: CASRLSGGVYNEQFF
D gene: TRBD2
clone size: few
V gene: TRBV12-3/TRBV12-4
J gene: TRBJ2-1

CDR3 DNA: TGTGCCAGCTCACGGGCGCAGGGACAGGGGCCCTACGAGCAGTACTTC
CDR3 protein: CASSRAQGQGPYEQYF
D gene: TRBD1
clone size: NA
V gene: TRBV18
J gene: TRBJ2-7

CDR3 DNA: TGTGCCAGCAGTTTATTGCCCCTACGGGGGTCTTCTTACGAGCAGTACTTC
CDR3 protein: CASSLLPLRGSSYEQYF
D gene: NA
clone size: NA
V gene: TRBV27
J gene: TRBJ2-7

CDR3 DNA: TGTGCCAGCAGCCTCCCGGACAGGGTCCCCTACAATGAGCAGTTCTTC
CDR3 protein: CASSLPDRVPYNEQFF
D gene: TRBD1
clone size: many
V gene: TRBV4-2
J gene: TRBJ2-1

CDR3 DNA: TGTGCCAGCACCCTAACGACAGGCACAGATACGCAGTATTTT
CDR3 protein: CASTLTTGTDTQYF
D gene: NA
clone size: few
V gene: TRBV12-3/TRBV12-4
J gene: TRBJ2-3

CDR3 DNA: TGTGCCAGCAGCCGCCGGACAGGGTTGGGTGAAAAACTGTTTTTT
CDR3 protein: CASSRRTGLGEKLFF
D gene: TRBD1
clone size: few
V gene: TRBV14
J gene: TRBJ1-4

CDR3 DNA: TGTGCCAGCAGCTTATGGGTAGGGGGTAACATTCAGTACTTC
CDR3 protein: CASSLWVGGNIQYF
D gene: NA
clone size: few
V gene: TRBV7-9
J gene: TRBJ2-4

CDR3 DNA: TGTGCCAGCAGTTTAAACAGGGGAAGTGAGCAGTTCTTC
CDR3 protein: CASSLNRGSEQFF
D gene: TRBD1
clone size: few
V gene: TRBV12-3/TRBV12-4
J gene: TRBJ2-1

CDR3 DNA: TGCAGCGTTGAGGGGGACCAAGAGACCCAGTACTTC
CDR3 protein: CSVEGDQETQYF
D gene: NA
clone size: NA
V gene: TRBV29-1
J gene: TRBJ2-5

CDR3 DNA: TGCGCCAGCAGCTTGGTCGTACAAGAGACCCAGTACTTC
CDR3 protein: CASSLVVQETQYF
D gene: NA
clone size: many
V gene: TRBV5-1
J gene: TRBJ2-5

CDR3 DNA: TGTGCCAGCAGCCCTCAGTGGCAGGGAGATACGCAGTATTTT
CDR3 protein: CASSPQWQGDTQYF
D gene: NA
clone size: few
V gene: TRBV3-1
J gene: TRBJ2-3

CDR3 DNA: TGTGCCAGCAGTTTAGACGGCGGTGCCTACACCTTC
CDR3 protein: CASSLDGGAYTF
D gene: NA
clone size: few
V gene: TRBV27
J gene: TRBJ1-2

CDR3 DNA: TGTGCCAGCAGCCTAGGACAGGGGAAGAGCTACGAGCAGTACTTC
CDR3 protein: CASSLGQGKSYEQYF
D gene: TRBD1
clone size: few
V gene: TRBV7-2
J gene: TRBJ2-7

CDR3 DNA: TGCAGTGCTCCAGAAACGGGACCCCGCACAGATACGCAGTATTTT
CDR3 protein: CSAPETGPRTDTQYF
D gene: NA
clone size: few
V gene: TRBV20-1
J gene: TRBJ2-3

CDR3 DNA: TGTGCCAGCAGTCCCCCCCCCGGGGTCTCCTACGAGCAGTACTTC
CDR3 protein: CASSPPPGVSYEQYF
D gene: NA
clone size: NA
V gene: TRBV28
J gene: TRBJ2-7

CDR3 DNA: TGTGCCAGCAGCCCCGGGGGCAGTGAGGGCGAGACCCAGTACTTC
CDR3 protein: CASSPGGSEGETQYF
D gene: NA
clone size: many
V gene: TRBV4-2
J gene: TRBJ2-5

CDR3 DNA: TGTGCCAGCCTTATGCAGGGCTATGGCTACACCTTC
CDR3 protein: CASLMQGYGYTF
D gene: NA
clone size: NA
V gene: TRBV28
J gene: TRBJ1-2

CDR3 DNA: TGCAGCGTTGAAGCCAGGCTGCTCTCTGGAAACACCATATATTTT
CDR3 protein: CSVEARLLSGNTIYF
D gene: NA
clone size: NA
V gene: TRBV29-1
J gene: TRBJ1-3

CDR3 DNA: TGCAGTGCTAGAGATAACAGGGCCACAGATACGCAGTATTTT
CDR3 protein: CSARDNRATDTQYF
D gene: NA
clone size: few
V gene: TRBV20-1
J gene: TRBJ2-3

CDR3 DNA: TGCAGCGTTGATGCAGGGGGCTCAGATACGCAGTATTTT
CDR3 protein: CSVDAGGSDTQYF
D gene: TRBD1
clone size: NA
V gene: TRBV29-1
J gene: TRBJ2-3

CDR3 DNA: TGCGCCAGCAGCCAAGACTTACCCCCTAAAACAGATACGCAGTATTTT
CDR3 protein: CASSQDLPPKTDTQYF
D gene: NA
clone size: few
V gene: TRBV4-3
J gene: TRBJ2-3